Below, 23 T cell receptor beta chains from the same sample are listed, as sequenced in a study of blood T cell repertoires in COVID-19. Here immunoSEQ multiplex PCR was the method, and the copy in TCRdb shows in-frame clones only, minus some. Of some 220,000 clones in the sample, 85% to 90% were seen once. The sequenced material came from PBMCs or T cells enriched from blood (not recorded which). The receptors shown here come from a woman aged 18-30 years in a cohort exposed to, infected with or recovered from COVID-19 (not recorded which).

The rearrangement uses TRBV19 and TRBJ1-2, with 7 bases matching TRBD1. CDR1 and CDR2 (germline): LNHDA, SQIVND (reference sequence). The J segment lost 4 bases and the V segment lost 7 bases, leaving 9 bases of the junction unmatched. The CDR3 loop spans 14 amino acids. The DNA of the CDR3 is TGTGCCAGTAATCCGGGACAGCAAGTCTATGGCTACACCTTC. Translated, it gives CASNPGQQVYGYTF.

The rearrangement uses TRBV3-1 (or the pseudogene TRBV3-2) and TRBJ2-7, with D possibly being TRBD2 (6 bases). CDR3 size: 13 residues. CDR1 is LGHDT, CDR2 YNNKEL, per germline (reference sequence). V lost 4 bases to trimming and J lost 3 bases, with 10 bases between them. CDR3 loop: CASSPSEGYEQYF. The CDR3 nucleotides are TGTGCCAGCAGCCCCTCGGAGGGCTACGAGCAGTACTTC.

This chain's CDR3 is CASSPTGGIQPQHF. The CDR3 region has the DNA TGTGCCAGCAGCCCTACAGGGGGGATTCAGCCCCAGCATTTT. The rearrangement uses TRBV2 and TRBJ1-5; 8 nucleotides align to TRBD1. Germline V lookup: CDR1 SNHLY, CDR2 FYNNEI. The CDR3 is 14 residues long. The V gene end was trimmed by 6 bases and the J gene end by 6 bases; junction bases not matched to a gene: 7.

The V call is TRBV7-9, the J call TRBJ2-7; a weak D match, TRBD1 (6 bases). Germline V CDR1 and CDR2: SEHNR, FQNEAQ (reference sequence). Trimming removed 1 base at V and 4 bases at J, with 20 bases between. The CDR3 runs to 17 residues. CDR3 sequence (DNA): TGTGCCAGCAGCTTAGGGGACCGACAGGTTCTCCTGTACGAGCAGTACTTC. Its translation: CASSLGDRQVLLYEQYF.

The V call is TRBV5-1, the J call TRBJ2-7, with 7 bases that match TRBD2. The CDR3 totals 14 residues. Germline assignment: CDR1 SGHRS and CDR2 YFSETQ. With V trimmed by 2 bases and J by 4 bases, 6 bases remained unmatched. The CDR3 DNA sequence: TGCGCCAGCAGCTTAACCAGCGGGATTTACGAGCAGTACTTC. Translated, it gives CASSLTSGIYEQYF.

J is TRBJ2-1 and V is TRBV5-1; 8 bases are a match to TRBD2. Trimming cost V 0 bases and J 6 bases; bases outside gene matches: 8. Looked up from germline, CDR1 is SGHRS and CDR2 is YFSETQ. The CDR3 has 16 residues. CDR3 nucleotides: TGCGCCAGCAGCTTGGTTTTTGGCGGGGGGTCCAATGAGCAGTTCTTC. This translates into CASSLVFGGGSNEQFF. The whole variable domain, filled in from reference TRBV5-1 and TRBJ2-1, reads KAGVTQTPRYLIKTRGQQVTLSCSPISGHRSVSWYQQTPGQGLQFLFEYFSETQRNKGNFPGRFSGRQFSNSRSEMNVSTLELGDSALYLCASSLVFGGGSNEQFFGPGTRLTVL.

The chain combines TRBV19 with TRBJ2-2; D gene unclear. V was trimmed by 3 bases and J by 7 bases, leaving 9 bases between them. CDR1 is LNHDA and CDR2 is SQIVND in the germline V gene (reference sequence). The CDR3 loop spans 13 amino acids. The CDR3 region is CASSINRNGELFF. CDR3 coding DNA: TGTGCCAGTAGTATCAACAGAAACGGGGAGCTGTTTTTT.

The chain employs TRBV3-1 (or the pseudogene TRBV3-2) and TRBJ2-5; 9 positions match TRBD2. The V and J ends lost 4 bases and 2 bases, in that order; junction bases with no gene match: 5. The CDR3 sequence is 15 residues long. Looked up from germline, CDR1 is LGHDT and CDR2 is YNNKEL (reference sequence). In nucleotides, the CDR3 is TGTGCCAGCAGCCCTCGACTAGCGGAGCAAGAGACCCAGTACTTC. Its translation is CASSPRLAEQETQYF.

In regard to this clone: Other DNA sequences within the sample encode an identical CDR3. The chain is built from TRBV28 and TRBJ1-2; no firm D call. The V gene lost 3 bases and the J gene lost 3 bases, with 5 bases spanning the gap. The CDR3 has 12 residues. Germline assignment: CDR1 MDHEN and CDR2 SYDVKM. The CDR3 protein is CASSFRDYGYTF. CDR3 bases: TGTGCCAGCAGTTTCCGGGACTATGGCTACACCTTC.

The chain employs TRBV9 and TRBJ2-7; 11 bases line up with TRBD1. The CDR3 runs to 16 residues. CDR1 and CDR2 (germline): SGDLS, YYNGEE. V trimming: 0 bases; J trimming: 3 bases; junction bases outside the gene matches: 5. The CDR3 DNA sequence: TGTGCCAGCAGCGTAGACCCGGGGACAGGGGGCTACGAGCAGTACTTC. Protein product: CASSVDPGTGGYEQYF. The complete variable domain, with remaining parts taken from reference TRBV9 and TRBJ2-7, reads DSGVTQTPKHLITATGQRVTLRCSPRSGDLSVYWYQQSLDQGLQFLIQYYNGEERAKGNILERFSAQQFPDLHSELNLSSLELGDSALYFCASSVDPGTGGYEQYFGPGTRLTVT.

V and J are TRBV7-7 and TRBJ1-3; D gene uncertain. Germline V gene data show CDR1 as SSHAT and CDR2 as FNYEAQ (reference sequence). Deletions cut 4 bases from V and 7 bases from J, with 26 bases between. This CDR3 is built from 18 residues. CDR3 nucleotides: TGTGCCAGCAGCTCGAGAGTACATCGTAAAACGTTGAGGAACACCATATATTTT. Protein product: CASSSRVHRKTLRNTIYF.

J is TRBJ2-5 and V is TRBV18; 8 bases are shared with TRBD2. This CDR3 has 15 residues. V lost 0 bases, J lost 4 bases, and 4 bases stayed unmatched. CDR1 and CDR2 (germline): KGHSH, LQKENI. The CDR3 loop reads CASSPPSRGGETQYF. The CDR3, as DNA: TGTGCCAGCTCACCACCGTCCCGGGGGGGAGAGACCCAGTACTTC.

The chain combines TRBV30 with TRBJ2-5, with D tentatively TRBD1 (5 bases). The CDR3 has 13 residues. From germline, CDR1 is GTSNPN and CDR2 SVGIG (reference sequence). V lost 2 bases and J lost 7, with 14 bases in between. The CDR3 DNA reads as TGTGCCTGGAGTTCGACAGTAGAAGGGACCCAGTACTTC. This encodes CAWSSTVEGTQYF.

The CDR3 protein is CATSRDTGQGGQPQHF. The CDR3 bases are TGTGCCACCAGCAGAGATACCGGTCAGGGAGGACAGCCCCAGCATTTT. This chain joins TRBV15 and TRBJ1-5; possibly TRBD1 for D (5 bases). CDR3 length equals 16 residues. The germline V gene has CDR1 LNHNV and CDR2 YYDKDF (reference sequence). Trimming shortened V by 0 bases and J by 7 bases, and 16 bases separated the two germline ends.

This chain connects TRBV24-1 to TRBJ2-1; 12 bases align to TRBD2. The trim removed 4 bases at V and 8 bases at J, leaving 5 bases unmatched. Germline-derived CDR1 and CDR2 are KGHDR and SFDVKD. The CDR3 runs 15 residues. CDR3 sequence (DNA): TGTGCCACCAGTGAGACTAGCGGGAGACTCTATGAGCAGTTCTTC. Residues: CATSETSGRLYEQFF.

The gene calls are TRBV4-1 and TRBJ1-1; tentatively, D is TRBD1 (5 bases). The CDR3 extends over 15 amino acids. CDR1 and CDR2 from the germline V gene are MGHRA and YSYEKL. V lost 1 base, J lost 0 bases, and 9 bases lay in between. CDR3 loop: CASSQGPGLNTEAFF. The CDR3 DNA reads TGCGCCAGCAGCCAAGGTCCAGGGCTGAACACTGAAGCTTTCTTT.

The chain combines TRBV5-4 with TRBJ1-1; the match to TRBD1 covers 7 bases. Germline V lookup: CDR1 SGHNT, CDR2 YYREEE (reference sequence). The CDR3 sequence is 13 residues long. J gave up 5 bases and V 2 bases, and 3 bases lay outside the gene matches. CDR3 residues: CASSLTGVTEAFF. The CDR3 DNA reads TGTGCCAGCAGCTTAACAGGGGTTACTGAAGCTTTCTTT.

J is TRBJ1-2 and V is TRBV12-3 or TRBV12-4; the D gene is possibly TRBD1 (5 bases). Trimming pared 3 bases from V and 3 bases from J, leaving 8 bases between. There are 13 residues in the CDR3. CDR3 DNA: TGTGCCAGCAGTTTCACACAGGACTATGGCTACACCTTC. Its protein product is CASSFTQDYGYTF.

This chain links TRBV28 with TRBJ1-2; D is unclear. The CDR3 consists of 14 residues. The V end lost 4 bases, the J end lost 8 bases, and 17 bases lay between the germline ends. Germline V gives CDR1 MDHEN, CDR2 SYDVKM. The CDR3 is CASSSPRTGEGYTF. DNA of the CDR3: TGTGCCAGCAGTTCCCCCCGAACCGGGGAAGGCTACACCTTC.

The chain joins TRBV2 to TRBJ1-1; TRBD1 is a possible D gene (5 bases). The CDR3 length is 14 residues. Germline lookup yields CDR1 SNHLY and CDR2 FYNNEI. V gave up 8 bases and J gave up 1 base, with 14 bases separating them. CDR3 in amino acids: CASRRWTQNTEAFF. The CDR3 nucleotides are TGTGCCAGCCGGCGGTGGACACAGAACACTGAAGCTTTCTTT.

The chain joins TRBV9 to TRBJ2-7; 8 nucleotides line up with TRBD1. V trimming: 2 bases; J trimming: 0 bases; junction bases outside the gene matches: 4. The CDR3 runs 15 residues. The germline V gene encodes CDR1 SGDLS and CDR2 YYNGEE. The CDR3 sequence is CASSVGQASSYEQYF. CDR3 nucleotides: TGTGCCAGCAGCGTGGGACAGGCCAGCTCCTACGAGCAGTACTTC.

The V and J genes are TRBV18 and TRBJ2-3, with TRBD2 matching over 8 bases. CDR3 length: 14 amino acids. The V segment lost 6 bases and the J segment 3 bases; nucleotides outside the gene matches: 5. Germline lookup yields CDR1 KGHSH and CDR2 LQKENI. CDR3 nucleotides: TGTGCCAGCTCGCTTGCGGGGGGAACAGATACGCAGTATTTT. This translates into CASSLAGGTDTQYF.

V gene TRBV29-1 combines with J gene TRBJ2-7; the match to TRBD2 covers 7 bases. The germline gives CDR1 SQVTM, CDR2 ANQGSEA. This CDR3 comprises 12 residues. Trimming took 7 bases from V and 1 from J; bases not matched to a gene: 4. The CDR3 is CSAWGGSYEQYF. In DNA, the CDR3 is TGCAGCGCCTGGGGGGGATCCTACGAGCAGTACTTC.